This T cell receptor (beta chain) was sequenced during a study of blood T cell repertoires in COVID-19. Study overall: There were acute and convalescent COVID-19 samples, and they came from the United States, Italy and Spain.

Generated by immunoSEQ multiplex PCR, the TCRdb table keeps only in-frame clones and is missing some. The sample has tens of thousands of clones; about three quarters are singletons. V lost 3 bases to trimming and J lost 6 bases, with 14 bases between them. Germline V gene sequence: CDR1 KGHSH, CDR2 LQKENI. The CDR3 is made up of 15 amino acids. Specimen: peripheral blood. This chain links TRBV18 with TRBJ2-2; TRBD1 is a possible D gene (5 bases). The source of this sequence is a man in his 70s with active or convalescent COVID-19. As DNA, the CDR3 is TGTGCCAGCTCACCCGACAGAACCCCGGCCGGGGAGCTGTTTTTT. Amino acids: CASSPDRTPAGELFF. Filled out from reference TRBV18 and TRBJ2-2, the complete variable domain reads NAGVMQNPRHLVRRRGQEARLRCSPMKGHSHVYWYRQLPEEGLKFMVYLQKENIIDESGMPKERFSAEFPKEGPSILRIQQVVRGDSAAYFCASSPDRTPAGELFFGEGSRLTVL.